This record covers a single T cell receptor (beta chain). Its specificity is unknown. V shed 5 bases, J shed 4 bases, and the junction held 5 bases outside the gene matches. CDR1 and CDR2 from the germline V gene are SGHTA and FQGNSA. The CDR3 extends over 14 amino acids. Generated by immunoSEQ multiplex PCR, the TCRdb table keeps only in-frame clones and is missing some. The sample holds around 91,000 clones; roughly 87% are singletons and the top ten take around 14%. This sample is part of a study of T cells in localized non-small cell lung cancer. Findings and caveats of the study: Detection in adjacent lung was observed for a median around 50 of the top 100 tumor clones. Elevated blood T cell density was associated with longer overall survival. Uninvolved adjacent lung had higher T cell clonality than tumor and all other tissues.

This TCR derives from a man aged 35 to 69 with stage I squamous cell lung carcinoma. The specimen was peripheral blood, collected before any cancer treatment. The V gene is TRBV7-2, the J gene TRBJ1-3; 7 nucleotides align to TRBD1. The CDR3 DNA follows: TGTGCCAGCAGCCCGACAGGGAGAGGAAACACCATATATTTT. It translates to CASSPTGRGNTIYF.